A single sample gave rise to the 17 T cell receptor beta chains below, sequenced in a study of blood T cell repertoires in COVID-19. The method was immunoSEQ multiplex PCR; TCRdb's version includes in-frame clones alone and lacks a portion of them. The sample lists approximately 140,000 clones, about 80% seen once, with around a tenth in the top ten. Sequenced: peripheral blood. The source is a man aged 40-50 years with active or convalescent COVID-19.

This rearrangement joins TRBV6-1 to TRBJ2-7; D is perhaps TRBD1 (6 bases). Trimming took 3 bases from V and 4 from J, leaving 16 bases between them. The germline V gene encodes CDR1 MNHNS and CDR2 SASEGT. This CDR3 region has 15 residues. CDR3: CASSESTGTPYEQYF. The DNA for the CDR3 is TGTGCCAGCAGTGAGTCTACGGGGACACCTTACGAGCAGTACTTC.

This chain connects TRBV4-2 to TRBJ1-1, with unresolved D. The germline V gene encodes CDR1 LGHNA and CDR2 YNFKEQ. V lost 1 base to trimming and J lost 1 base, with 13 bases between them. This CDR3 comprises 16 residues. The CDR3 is CASSQVVAAGNTEAFF. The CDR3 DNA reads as TGTGCCAGCAGCCAAGTCGTTGCAGCAGGGAACACTGAAGCTTTCTTT.

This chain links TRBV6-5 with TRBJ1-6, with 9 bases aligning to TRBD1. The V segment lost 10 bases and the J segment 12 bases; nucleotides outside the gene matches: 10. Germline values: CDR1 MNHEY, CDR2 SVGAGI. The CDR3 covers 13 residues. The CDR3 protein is CAIRTGEERPLHF. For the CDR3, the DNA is TGTGCCATCCGGACAGGGGAAGAGAGACCCCTCCACTTT.

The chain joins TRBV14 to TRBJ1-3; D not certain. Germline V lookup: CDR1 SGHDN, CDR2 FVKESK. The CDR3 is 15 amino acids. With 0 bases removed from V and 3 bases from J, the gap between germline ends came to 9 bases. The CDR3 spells CASSQDRGFGNTIYF. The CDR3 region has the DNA TGTGCCAGCAGCCAAGATCGCGGGTTTGGAAACACCATATATTTT.

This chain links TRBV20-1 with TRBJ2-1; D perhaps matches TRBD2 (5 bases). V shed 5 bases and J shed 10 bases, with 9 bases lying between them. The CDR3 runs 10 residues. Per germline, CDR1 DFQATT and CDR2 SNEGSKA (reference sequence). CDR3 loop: CSASWEEQFF. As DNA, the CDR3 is TGCAGTGCTTCCTGGGAGGAGCAGTTCTTC.

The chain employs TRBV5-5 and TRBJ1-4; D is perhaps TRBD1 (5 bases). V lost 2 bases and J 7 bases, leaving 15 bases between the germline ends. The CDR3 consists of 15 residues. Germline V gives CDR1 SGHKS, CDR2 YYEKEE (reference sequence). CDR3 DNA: TGTGCCAGCAGCTTCTCGATTGGGCAGGGTGAAAAACTGTTTTTT. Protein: CASSFSIGQGEKLFF.

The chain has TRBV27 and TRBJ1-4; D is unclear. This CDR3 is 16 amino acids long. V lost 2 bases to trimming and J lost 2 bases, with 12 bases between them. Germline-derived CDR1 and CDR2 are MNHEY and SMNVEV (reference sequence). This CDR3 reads CASSLGGYKTNEKLFF. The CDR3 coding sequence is TGTGCCAGCAGTTTAGGAGGGTACAAGACTAATGAAAAACTGTTTTTT.

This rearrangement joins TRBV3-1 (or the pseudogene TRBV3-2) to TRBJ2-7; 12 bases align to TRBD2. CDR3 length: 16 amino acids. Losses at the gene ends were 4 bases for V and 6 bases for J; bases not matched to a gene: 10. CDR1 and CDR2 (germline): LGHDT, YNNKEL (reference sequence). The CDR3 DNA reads TGTGCCAGCAGCCGGGGAACGACTAGCGGGGGCTCCGAGCAGTACTTC. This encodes CASSRGTTSGGSEQYF.

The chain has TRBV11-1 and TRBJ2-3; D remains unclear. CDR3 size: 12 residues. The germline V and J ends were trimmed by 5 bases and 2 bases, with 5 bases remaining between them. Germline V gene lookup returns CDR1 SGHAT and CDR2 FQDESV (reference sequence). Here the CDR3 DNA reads TGTGCCAGCAGCCGGTTCACAGATACGCAGTATTTT. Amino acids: CASSRFTDTQYF.

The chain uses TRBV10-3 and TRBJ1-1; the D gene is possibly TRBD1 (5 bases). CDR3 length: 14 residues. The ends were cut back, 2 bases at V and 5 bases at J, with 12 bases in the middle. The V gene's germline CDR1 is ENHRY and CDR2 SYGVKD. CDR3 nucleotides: TGTGCCATCAGTGAGGGGGCCGGGGGGACTGAAGCTTTCTTT. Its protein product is CAISEGAGGTEAFF.

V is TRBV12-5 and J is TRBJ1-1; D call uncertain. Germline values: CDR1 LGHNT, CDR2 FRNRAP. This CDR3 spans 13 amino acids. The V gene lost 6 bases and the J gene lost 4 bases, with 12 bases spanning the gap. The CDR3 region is CASGIGGPTEAFF. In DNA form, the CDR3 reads TGTGCTAGTGGGATCGGAGGGCCCACTGAAGCTTTCTTT.

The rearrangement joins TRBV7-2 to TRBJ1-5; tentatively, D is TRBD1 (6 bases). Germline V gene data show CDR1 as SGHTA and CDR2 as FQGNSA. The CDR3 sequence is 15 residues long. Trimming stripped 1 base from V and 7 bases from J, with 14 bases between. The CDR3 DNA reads TGTGCCAGCAGCTTAGGAAACACAGGGTTACAGCCCCAGCATTTT. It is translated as CASSLGNTGLQPQHF.

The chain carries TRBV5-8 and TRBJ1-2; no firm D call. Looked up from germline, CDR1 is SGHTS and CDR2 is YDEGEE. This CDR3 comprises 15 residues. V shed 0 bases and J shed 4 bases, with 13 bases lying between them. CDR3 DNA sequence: TGTGCCAGCAGCTTGGGTCTCACTTCGTCCTATGGCTACACCTTC. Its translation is CASSLGLTSSYGYTF.

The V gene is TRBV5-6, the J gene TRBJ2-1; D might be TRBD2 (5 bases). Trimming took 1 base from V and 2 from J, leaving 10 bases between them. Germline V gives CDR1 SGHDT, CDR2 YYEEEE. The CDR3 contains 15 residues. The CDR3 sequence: CASSLRRVTYNEQFF. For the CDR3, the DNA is TGTGCCAGCAGCTTGCGGCGGGTAACCTACAATGAGCAGTTCTTC.

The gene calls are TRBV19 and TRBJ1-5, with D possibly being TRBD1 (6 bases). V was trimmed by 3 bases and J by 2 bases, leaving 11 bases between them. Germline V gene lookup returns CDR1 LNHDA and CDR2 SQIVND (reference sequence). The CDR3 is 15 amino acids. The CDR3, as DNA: TGTGCCAGTAGTATCGGGGACATTGGCAATCAGCCCCAGCATTTT. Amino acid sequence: CASSIGDIGNQPQHF.

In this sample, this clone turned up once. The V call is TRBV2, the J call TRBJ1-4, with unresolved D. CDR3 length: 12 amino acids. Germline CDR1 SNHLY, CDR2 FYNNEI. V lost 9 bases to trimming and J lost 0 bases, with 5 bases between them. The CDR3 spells CARSATNEKLFF. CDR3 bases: TGTGCCAGGAGCGCAACTAATGAAAAACTGTTTTTT.

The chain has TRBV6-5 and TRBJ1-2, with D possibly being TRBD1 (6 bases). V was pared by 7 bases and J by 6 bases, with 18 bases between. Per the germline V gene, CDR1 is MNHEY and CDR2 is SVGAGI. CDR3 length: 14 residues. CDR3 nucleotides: TGTGCCAGCATCAGGGGAGAATCGAACCATGGCTACACCTTC. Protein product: CASIRGESNHGYTF.